A single sample is the source of the 14 T cell receptor beta chains below, sequenced in a study of Ad26.COV2.S vaccination and SARS-CoV-2 variants. Treatment of the sample: around 19 received Ad26.COV2.S at low or high dose, single or two shots; several received placebo; per-sample allocation not given. Sampling was performed 63 days after the first vaccine or placebo injection. Repertoires were generated with immunoSEQ multiplex PCR, while TCRdb's copy carries only in-frame clones and drops some. The sample shows some 250,000 clones, 85% to 90% of them seen only once. The sequenced sample was peripheral blood, obtained in a trial of Ad26.COV2.S vaccine versus placebo. These receptor sequences come from a person between 18 and 65 years old who received the Ad26.COV2.S COVID-19 vaccine or a placebo.

The chain combines TRBV4-3 with TRBJ2-3; TRBD2 agrees at 7 bases. V shed 1 base and J 2 bases; nucleotides not matched to a gene: 6. The CDR3 covers 16 residues. Germline CDR1 is LGHNA and CDR2 is YSLEER. The CDR3 bases are TGCGCCAGCAGCCAAGTTCTAAGCGGGGTCACAGATACGCAGTATTTT. The encoded protein is CASSQVLSGVTDTQYF.

Comment on this clone: Its ends do not fully match the called genes, so a read error is possible. This chain joins TRBV7-6 and TRBJ1-6, with no clear D. The germline V gene has CDR1 SGHVS and CDR2 FNYEAQ. The CDR3 consists of 17 residues. CDR3 DNA sequence: TGTGCCAGCAGCTTAGCGGAGGCAGCCAACGGGGATTCGCCCCTCCACTTT. As protein: CASSLAEAANGDSPLHF.

This clone was detected only once. The rearrangement joins TRBV27 to TRBJ1-2; 7 nucleotides line up with TRBD1. Trimming took 4 bases from V and 4 from J; bases not matched to a gene: 6. There are 14 residues in the CDR3. Per germline, CDR1 MNHEY and CDR2 SMNVEV (reference sequence). The CDR3 DNA sequence: TGTGCCAGCAGTTCCCGGGACAGACCCTATGGCTACACCTTC. As protein: CASSSRDRPYGYTF.

The chain employs TRBV4-2 and TRBJ1-1; D unclear. Germline CDR1 is LGHNA and CDR2 is YNFKEQ. V lost 4 bases to trimming and J lost 2 bases, with 11 bases between them. This CDR3 region has 14 residues. In DNA form, the CDR3 reads TGTGCCAGCAGCCGGGCCACTTTAAACACTGAAGCTTTCTTT. It encodes CASSRATLNTEAFF.

The chain is built from TRBV27 and TRBJ2-7; TRBD1 might be the D (6 bases). The CDR3 runs 14 residues. With 3 bases removed from V and 7 bases from J, the gap between germline ends came to 16 bases. Germline CDR1 is MNHEY and CDR2 is SMNVEV (reference sequence). The CDR3 DNA follows: TGTGCCAGCAGTTTGACAGGAGGCACCGGGGAGCAGTACTTC. This sequence encodes CASSLTGGTGEQYF.

This chain uses TRBV5-6 with TRBJ2-7; no firm D call. The CDR3 is made up of 11 amino acids. CDR1 and CDR2 from the germline V gene are SGHDT and YYEEEE. V shed 0 bases and J shed 11 bases, with 9 bases lying between them. The CDR3 DNA sequence: TGTGCCAGCAGCTTGGGCCCCACAGAGTACTTC. Translation: CASSLGPTEYF.

The rearrangement joins TRBV7-8 to TRBJ2-1, with D hard to call. Between the trimmed V and J ends, which lost 1 base and 6 bases, there was a span of 10 bases. The germline V gene encodes CDR1 SGHVS and CDR2 FQNEAQ. The CDR3 has 14 residues. The CDR3 region has the DNA TGTGCCAGCAGCTTAGAGAGGTTGGTCAATGAGCAGTTCTTC. Translated, it gives CASSLERLVNEQFF.

This sequence joins TRBV30 and TRBJ1-2; D uncertain. Trimming shortened V by 2 bases and J by 0 bases, and 13 bases separated the two germline ends. CDR1 and CDR2 from the germline V gene are GTSNPN and SVGIG (reference sequence). The CDR3 extends over 15 amino acids. The CDR3 coding sequence is TGTGCCTGGAGTAAAGCTATAACAGCTAACTATGGCTACACCTTC. Protein: CAWSKAITANYGYTF.

V is TRBV28 and J is TRBJ2-5; 7 bases are a match to TRBD1. The CDR3 is 16 residues long. V trimming: 7 bases; J trimming: 0 bases; junction bases outside the gene matches: 11. Germline V gives CDR1 MDHEN, CDR2 SYDVKM. The CDR3 DNA sequence: TGTGCCAGCACCCTGGGGGCAGGGGGTAACCAAGAGACCCAGTACTTC. Translation: CASTLGAGGNQETQYF. Using reference TRBV28 and TRBJ2-5 for the parts outside the CDR3, the full variable domain is DVKVTQSSRYLVKRTGEKVFLECVQDMDHENMFWYRQDPGLGLRLIYFSYDVKMKEKGDIPEGYSVSREKKERFSLILESASTNQTSMYLCASTLGAGGNQETQYFGPGTRLLVL.

V and J are TRBV6-2 or TRBV6-3 and TRBJ1-5; 9 bases align to TRBD1. The CDR3 covers 16 residues. Unmatched junction bases numbered 7, after V lost 1 base and J lost 6 bases. CDR1 is MNHEY and CDR2 is SVGEGT in the germline V gene. The CDR3 DNA is TGTGCCAGCAGTTACTTTACACAGGGGGCGCTTCAGCCCCAGCATTTT. Protein sequence: CASSYFTQGALQPQHF.

This clone has just one count. V gene TRBV30 combines with J gene TRBJ2-1; 10 bases agree with TRBD1. The CDR3 length is 18 residues. Trimming cost V 4 bases and J 0 bases; bases outside gene matches: 12. Germline-derived CDR1 and CDR2 are GTSNPN and SVGIG (reference sequence). In DNA form, the CDR3 reads TGTGCCTGGACTAGACGGACAGGGGGTTATAGCTCCTACAATGAGCAGTTCTTC. It codes for CAWTRRTGGYSSYNEQFF.

The J gene is TRBJ2-7, the V gene TRBV2; TRBD1 or TRBD2 may be the D gene (5 bases each). The CDR3 totals 13 residues. The ends were cut back, 10 bases at V and 3 bases at J, with 16 bases in the middle. In germline, CDR1 is SNHLY, CDR2 FYNNEI. The CDR3 loop is CATTTGTDYEQYF. CDR3 in DNA: TGTGCCACCACGACCGGGACGGACTACGAGCAGTACTTC.

This clone was found a few times. The chain recombines TRBV6-2 or TRBV6-3 with TRBJ1-5, with D perhaps matching TRBD1 (5 bases). The CDR3 is made up of 15 amino acids. V gave up 1 base and J gave up 3 bases, with 10 bases separating them. CDR1 MNHEY and CDR2 SVGEGT come from the germline V gene. The CDR3 bases are TGTGCCAGCAGTTACTTGGGGGGGAACAATCAGCCCCAGCATTTT. This gives the protein CASSYLGGNNQPQHF.

CDR3 coding DNA: TGTGCCAGCAGCCGACAGGGGATGGGGGAGCTGTTTTTT. Translating it yields CASSRQGMGELFF. The gene calls are TRBV6-2 or TRBV6-3 and TRBJ2-2; 8 bases agree with TRBD1. The V gene's germline CDR1 is MNHEY and CDR2 SVGEGT. This CDR3 region has 13 residues. Germline trimming cut 6 bases from V and 8 bases from J; bases unmatched to any gene: 5.